The source of this T cell receptor beta chain is a study of T cell responses to AZD1222 COVID-19 vaccine. The table came from immunoSEQ multiplex PCR; TCRdb's copy has only in-frame clones and leaves some out. Among 100,000 to 150,000 clones, about 91% were seen once, and the ten largest hold about 1.9%. Specimen: peripheral blood, collected 28 days after the second AZD1222 dose. This clonotype was obtained from an adult who received the AZD1222 COVID-19 vaccine.

The CDR3 loop reads CASSTRLGYGYTF. CDR3 bases: TGTGCCAGCTCGACACGTCTGGGCTATGGCTACACCTTC. The rearrangement uses TRBV25-1 and TRBJ1-2; D uncertain. The ends were cut back, 8 bases at V and 4 bases at J, with 14 bases in the middle. There are 13 residues in the CDR3. Germline V gene sequence: CDR1 MGHDK, CDR2 SYGVNS.